The rows below give T cell receptor beta chains drawn from one sample of a study of blood T cell repertoires in COVID-19. Only in-frame clones appear in the TCRdb table, and some are missing; sequencing was by immunoSEQ multiplex PCR. This sample has about 100,000 clones, with more than 75% found just once. Source material: peripheral blood. The receptors originated from a man younger than 40 in a cohort sampled during active COVID-19. Each CDR3 is given with its conserved first and last residue. The order of the fields is J gene, clone size, V gene, D gene, CDR3 protein, CDR3 DNA. The D gene is left open where the match is weak. Clone size is shown for a subset of rows, as once, few, many or a class of expanded clone.

TRBJ2-5 NA TRBV27 TRBD1 CASSSLVGTGRETQYF TGTGCCAGCAGTTCGTTAGTTGGGACAGGGAGGGAGACCCAGTACTTC
TRBJ1-2 NA TRBV4-1 NA CASSQDRRLYGYTF TGCGCCAGCAGCCAAGATCGGAGACTATATGGCTACACCTTC
TRBJ2-2 few TRBV2 NA CASRPPGHGDTGELFF TGTGCCAGCAGGCCCCCCGGACACGGAGACACCGGGGAGCTGTTTTTT
TRBJ1-2 NA TRBV2 NA CASSLSGTRFNYGYTF TGTGCCAGCAGTCTATCCGGGACAAGATTTAACTATGGCTACACCTTC
TRBJ1-2 NA TRBV6-5 NA CASTPNGYPNYGYTF TGTGCCAGCACCCCGAACGGGTATCCCAACTATGGCTACACCTTC
TRBJ2-7 few TRBV25-1 NA CASSEIGAAGAYEQYF TGTGCCAGCAGTGAAATCGGGGCAGCAGGGGCCTACGAGCAGTACTTC
TRBJ1-4 once TRBV19 TRBD1 CASSSGGPGEKLFF TGTGCCAGTAGTTCAGGGGGTCCAGGTGAAAAACTGTTTTTT
TRBJ1-2 NA TRBV6-5 NA CASSYGGGVYGYTF TGTGCCAGCAGTTACGGAGGTGGAGTTTATGGCTACACCTTC
TRBJ2-1 NA TRBV5-1 NA CASSWTTPPYNEQFF TGCGCCAGCAGCTGGACTACCCCTCCCTACAATGAGCAGTTCTTC
TRBJ2-3 once TRBV5-4 TRBD2 CASSFRTSGTDTQYF TGTGCCAGCAGCTTCCGGACTAGTGGGACAGATACGCAGTATTTT
TRBJ2-2 NA TRBV7-2 NA CASSFGGPTGELFF TGTGCCAGCAGCTTCGGGGGGCCCACCGGGGAGCTGTTTTTT